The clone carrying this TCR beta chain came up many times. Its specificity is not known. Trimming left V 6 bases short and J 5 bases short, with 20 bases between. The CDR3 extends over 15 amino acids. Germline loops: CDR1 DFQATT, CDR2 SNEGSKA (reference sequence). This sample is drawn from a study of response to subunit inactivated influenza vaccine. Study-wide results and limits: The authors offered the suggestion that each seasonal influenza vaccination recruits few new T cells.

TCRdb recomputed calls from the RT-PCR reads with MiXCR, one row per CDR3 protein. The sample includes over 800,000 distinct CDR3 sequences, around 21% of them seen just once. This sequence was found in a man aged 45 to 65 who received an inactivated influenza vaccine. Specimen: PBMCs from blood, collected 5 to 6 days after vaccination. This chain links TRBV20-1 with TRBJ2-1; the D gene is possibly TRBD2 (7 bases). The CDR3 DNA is TGCAGTGCCCACCGAGGGGGGGGCCGCCACAATGAGCAGTTCTTC. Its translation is CSAHRGGGRHNEQFF.